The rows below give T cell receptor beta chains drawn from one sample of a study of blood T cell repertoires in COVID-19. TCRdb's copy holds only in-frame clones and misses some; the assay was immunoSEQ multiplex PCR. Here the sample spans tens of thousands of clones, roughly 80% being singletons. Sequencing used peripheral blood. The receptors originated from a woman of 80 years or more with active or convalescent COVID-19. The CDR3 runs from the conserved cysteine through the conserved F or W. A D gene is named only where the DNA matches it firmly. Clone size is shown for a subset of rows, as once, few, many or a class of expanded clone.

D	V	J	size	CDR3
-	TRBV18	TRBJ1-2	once	CASSPPGSYGYTF
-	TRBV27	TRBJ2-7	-	CASSLFGSSMNEQYF
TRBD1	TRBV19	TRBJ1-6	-	CASMTGTENSPLHF
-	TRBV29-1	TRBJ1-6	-	CSAQTDLGNSPLHF
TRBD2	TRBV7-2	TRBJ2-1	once	CASSLLAGGYNEQFF
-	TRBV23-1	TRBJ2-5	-	CASSPLGWGTPETQYF
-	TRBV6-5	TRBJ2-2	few	CASSYQTSTTGELFF
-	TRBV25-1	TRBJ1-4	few	CASSRAGSDEKLFF
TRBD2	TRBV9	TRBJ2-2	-	CASSVLAGGMDTGELFF
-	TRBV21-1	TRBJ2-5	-	CASSKAGAGGQETQYF
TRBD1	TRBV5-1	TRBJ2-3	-	CASSAGTGEPQYF
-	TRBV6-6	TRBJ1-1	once	CASRGQRNTEAFF
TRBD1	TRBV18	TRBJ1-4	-	CASSPAFQGAGTNEKLFF
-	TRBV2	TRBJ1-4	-	CASRKGQNNEKLFF
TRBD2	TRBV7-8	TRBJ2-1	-	CASSLGLAGFSSYNEQFF
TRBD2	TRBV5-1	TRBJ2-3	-	CASSLASGDTDTQYF
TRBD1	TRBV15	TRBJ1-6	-	CATSRVRDRGRTPLHF
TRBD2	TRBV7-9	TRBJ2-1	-	CASSFEGGHYNEQFF
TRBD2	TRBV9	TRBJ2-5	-	CASASGRIRETQYF
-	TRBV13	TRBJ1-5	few	CASSPSGGSNQPQHF
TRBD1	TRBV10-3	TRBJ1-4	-	CAISEQGAANEKLFF
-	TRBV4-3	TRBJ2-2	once	CASSAGNTGELFF